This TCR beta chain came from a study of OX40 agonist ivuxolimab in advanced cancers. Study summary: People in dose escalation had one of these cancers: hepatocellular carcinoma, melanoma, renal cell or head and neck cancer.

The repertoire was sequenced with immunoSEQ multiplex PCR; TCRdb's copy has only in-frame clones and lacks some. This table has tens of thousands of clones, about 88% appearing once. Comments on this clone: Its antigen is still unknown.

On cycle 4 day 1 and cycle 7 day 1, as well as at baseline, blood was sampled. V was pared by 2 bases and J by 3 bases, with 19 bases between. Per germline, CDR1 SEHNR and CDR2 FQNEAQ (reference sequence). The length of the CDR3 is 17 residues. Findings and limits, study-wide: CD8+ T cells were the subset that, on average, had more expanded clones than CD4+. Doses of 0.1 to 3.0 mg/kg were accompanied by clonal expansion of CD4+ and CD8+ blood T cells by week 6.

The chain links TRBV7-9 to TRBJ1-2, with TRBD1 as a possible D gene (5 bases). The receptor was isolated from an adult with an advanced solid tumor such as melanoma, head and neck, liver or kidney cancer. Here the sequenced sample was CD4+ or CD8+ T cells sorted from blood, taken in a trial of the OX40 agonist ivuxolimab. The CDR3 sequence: CASSLTPPGPRDYGYTF. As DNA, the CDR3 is TGTGCCAGCAGCTTAACCCCCCCAGGGCCGCGGGACTATGGCTACACCTTC.